This T cell receptor (beta chain) appears in the sequencing data of a study of T cells expressing NK-cell markers. Generation of TCR beta cDNA was performed by 5'RACE template switching incorporating UMIs. TCRdb reprocessed the 5' RACE reads and keeps a single row for each CDR3 protein, giving no DNA. The sample includes a few hundred thousand distinct CDR3 sequences. Per germline, CDR1 SGHTA and CDR2 FQGNSA. CDR3 size: 14 residues. Study findings and constraints: Several of the donors also had these clonotypes leading their CD3+CD56-NKG2C+ fraction. Clarity on HCMV specificity was lacking for the expanded NKG2C+ T cell clones. Of the CD8+ T cells in six or seven donors, about 1.0-7.0% belonged to dominant NKG2C+ clonotypes.

Comment on this clonotype: The antigen is undetermined.

This TCR was sampled from a man aged 18 to 35 in good health. The chain couples TRBV7-2 to TRBJ1-2. Sequencing used blood T cells: a sorted CD56 or NKG2C T cell subset, CD4+ or CD8+ T cells, or bulk PBMC T cells (not recorded which). This CDR3 reads CASSPTAAAWGYTF.